This T cell receptor (beta chain) was identified during a study of blood T cell repertoires in COVID-19. Background on the study: Collection of acute and convalescent COVID-19 samples took place in the United States, Italy and Spain. T cells, B-cell-depleted T cells, or PBMCs supplied cDNA or gDNA.

Authors' analysis steps: Amplified reference gene primers provided the basis for estimating nucleated cell counts. Sequencing used immunoSEQ multiplex PCR; TCRdb keeps in-frame clones, though not all of them. For V, J and clone size, that table is used; D and trimming come from the DNA. The sample has around 300,000 clones, 88% seen once. The TCR originated in a man in his late teens or twenties with active or convalescent COVID-19. The sequencing input was peripheral blood.

CDR3 residues: CASSYDGSYEQYF. The CDR3 bases are TGTGCCAGCAGTTACGACGGGTCCTACGAGCAGTACTTC. The genes are TRBV6-5 and TRBJ2-7; D gene ambiguous. Trimming pared 2 bases from V and 1 base from J, leaving 6 bases between. There are 13 residues in the CDR3. CDR1 and CDR2 (germline): MNHEY, SVGAGI.